These 23 T cell receptor beta chains were all obtained from the same sample, sequenced in a study of blood T cells in healthy people across ages. A second PCR, run for roughly 7 to 11 cycles, used a sample-barcoded 5' primer plus a J-beta primer mix. TCRdb independently ran MiXCR on the 5' RACE reads; one entry per CDR3 protein. This sample yields some 670,000 distinct CDR3 sequences, of which over 40% are seen a single time; approximately 13% belongs to the top ten. The material sequenced was blood. Source of these receptors: a woman older than 75 in good health.

J is TRBJ2-2 and V is TRBV20-1; D is unclear. Looked up from germline, CDR1 is DFQATT and CDR2 is SNEGSKA (reference sequence). Trimming took 2 bases from V and 0 from J, leaving 7 bases between them. The CDR3 runs 14 residues. The DNA for the CDR3 is TGCAGTGCTAGACTGCAGACGAACACCGGGGAGCTGTTTTTT. Its translation: CSARLQTNTGELFF.

As concerns this clonotype: It may be a read error: a sequence one base away is much more abundant. This chain links TRBV10-3 with TRBJ2-1; 10 bases are shared with TRBD1. Looked up from germline, CDR1 is ENHRY and CDR2 is SYGVKD. The CDR3 contains 15 residues. CDR3 DNA: TGTGCCATCAGGTCCGGGACAGGGGTGTACAATCAGCAGTTCTTC. It yields the protein CAIRSGTGVYNQQFF.

The chain couples TRBV3-1 to TRBJ1-3; possible D gene TRBD1, 5 bases. The CDR3 runs to 15 residues. Germline CDR1 and CDR2: LGHDT and YNNKEL (reference sequence). The V end lost 5 bases, the J end lost 2 bases, and 13 bases lay between the germline ends. As DNA, the CDR3 is TGTGCCAGCAGCTACGGTGTCAGGGCTGGAAACACCATATATTTT. This codes for CASSYGVRAGNTIYF.

At least ten counts were recorded for this clonotype. The J gene is TRBJ2-7, the V gene TRBV20-1; TRBD2 might be the D (6 bases). Trimming left V 6 bases short and J 0 bases short, with 15 bases between. Germline CDR1 is DFQATT and CDR2 is SNEGSKA (reference sequence). This CDR3 region has 14 residues. The DNA of the CDR3 is TGCAGTGCCACCCCGGTGGGAGGCTCCTACGAGCAGTACTTC. Encoded protein: CSATPVGGSYEQYF.

The rearrangement joins TRBV24-1 to TRBJ2-1; TRBD1 aligns across 8 bases. The CDR3 runs 18 residues. V shed 2 bases, J shed 3 bases, and the junction held 11 bases outside the gene matches. Per germline, CDR1 KGHDR and CDR2 SFDVKD. The CDR3 sequence is CATSDSSVDRANYNEQFF. CDR3 in DNA: TGTGCCACCAGTGATTCTTCCGTGGACAGGGCGAACTACAATGAGCAGTTCTTC.

The gene calls are TRBV5-1 and TRBJ2-3; possibly TRBD2 for D (7 bases). V was trimmed by 5 bases and J by 0 bases, leaving 16 bases between them. This CDR3 is built from 16 residues. Germline V gene lookup returns CDR1 SGHRS and CDR2 YFSETQ. The CDR3 here is CASRGLRGASTDTQYF. CDR3 in DNA: TGCGCCAGCAGGGGCCTTCGGGGGGCTAGCACAGATACGCAGTATTTT.

The chain joins TRBV2 to TRBJ2-3; D ambiguous. With 5 bases removed from V and 4 bases from J, the gap between germline ends came to 7 bases. The CDR3 is 12 residues long. Germline assignment: CDR1 SNHLY and CDR2 FYNNEI. The CDR3 coding sequence is TGTGCCAGCAGTAGCGCCGCAGATACGCAGTATTTT. Its translation is CASSSAADTQYF.

The genes are TRBV12-3 or TRBV12-4 and TRBJ1-5; 7 bases fit TRBD1. CDR3 size: 15 residues. V dropped 6 bases and J dropped 9; count of bases not matched to a gene: 14. CDR3 loop: CASSPDRDSPRPQHF. The CDR3 nucleotides are TGTGCCAGCAGCCCCGATCGGGACAGCCCGAGGCCCCAGCATTTT.

The chain employs TRBV6-5 and TRBJ1-1; weak D call: TRBD1 (6 bases). The CDR3 covers 13 residues. The germline V gene has CDR1 MNHEY and CDR2 SVGAGI. V was clipped by 7 bases and J by 10 bases, with 19 bases between them. Here the CDR3 DNA reads TGTGCCAGCATCCCGCCCGGGGGCTGGGGAGCTTTCTTT. Translation: CASIPPGGWGAFF.

The chain combines TRBV20-1 with TRBJ2-5; D is perhaps TRBD2 (6 bases). The CDR3 has 15 amino acids. V lost 1 base to trimming and J lost 11 bases, with 23 bases between them. Looked up from germline, CDR1 is DFQATT and CDR2 is SNEGSKA (reference sequence). The CDR3 nucleotides read TGCAGTGCTAGAGGGAACGGGAGTCGAAGAAGTGAGCAGTACTTC. This gives the protein CSARGNGSRRSEQYF.

This clonotype was recorded many times. The chain employs TRBV2 and TRBJ2-3; 10 bases align to TRBD2. Trimming cost V 7 bases and J 5 bases; bases outside gene matches: 9. Germline CDR1 reads SNHLY; CDR2 reads FYNNEI. This CDR3 comprises 15 residues. CDR3: CASTLLAGVEDTQYF. The CDR3 DNA is TGTGCCAGCACCCTCCTAGCGGGGGTTGAAGATACGCAGTATTTT.

This clonotype is a singleton in its sample. This chain joins TRBV20-1 and TRBJ2-7, with D perhaps being TRBD1 or TRBD2 (5 bases each). Germline loops: CDR1 DFQATT, CDR2 SNEGSKA (reference sequence). Trimming pared 5 bases from V and 7 bases from J, leaving 15 bases between. The CDR3 is 12 residues long. The CDR3 sequence is CSARDDPWEQYF. The CDR3 region has the DNA TGCAGTGCTCGGGACGACCCCTGGGAGCAGTACTTC.

Of note for this clonotype: A much larger clone lies a single base off, so this may be a read error. The chain joins TRBV29-1 to TRBJ2-4; possibly TRBD2 for D (5 bases). V was clipped by 6 bases and J by 13 bases, with 28 bases between them. Germline CDR1 and CDR2: SQVTM and ANQGSEA. This CDR3 is built from 15 residues. For the CDR3, the DNA is TGCAGCGTCCCTCCTCCCGGGGTCACCTACAATGAGCAGTACTTC. Its translation is CSVPPPGVTYNEQYF.

The V and J genes are TRBV6-6 and TRBJ1-2; no clear D. CDR3 length: 12 residues. Germline values: CDR1 MNHNY, CDR2 SVGAGI (reference sequence). V was trimmed by 6 bases and J by 7 bases, leaving 12 bases between them. The CDR3 is CASSNGEVGYTF. In DNA form, the CDR3 reads TGTGCCAGCAGCAACGGAGAGGTTGGCTACACCTTC.

This chain connects TRBV9 to TRBJ1-2, with D maybe TRBD1 (5 bases). V lost 8 bases and J 2 bases, leaving 13 bases between the germline ends. There are 13 residues in the CDR3. From germline, CDR1 is SGDLS and CDR2 YYNGEE. CDR3: CASSTGLNYGYTF. In DNA, the CDR3 is TGTGCCAGTAGCACGGGACTGAACTATGGCTACACCTTC.

On this clonotype: This may arise from a read error, as a much more abundant clone is one base away. The chain uses TRBV5-1 and TRBJ2-1; TRBD1 matches at 9 bases. The CDR3 is 12 residues long. Germline loops: CDR1 SGHRS, CDR2 YFSETQ. After removal of 4 bases from V and 14 bases from J, the junction contained 7 bases not matched to a gene. CDR3 region: CASSPDRGKEFF. In nucleotides, the CDR3 is TGCGCCAGCAGCCCGGACAGGGGTAAGGAGTTCTTC.

This chain links TRBV20-1 with TRBJ1-1; no definite D call. Deletions cut 5 bases from V and 1 base from J, with 17 bases between. The CDR3 spans 15 residues. The germline CDR1 and CDR2 sequences are DFQATT and SNEGSKA (reference sequence). The CDR3 loop is CSAVNPGAGNTEAFF. CDR3 in DNA: TGCAGTGCTGTCAACCCGGGCGCGGGGAACACTGAAGCTTTCTTT.

This clonotype was detected a few times. This rearrangement joins TRBV10-3 to TRBJ2-1; 11 bases match TRBD2. The germline V gene has CDR1 ENHRY and CDR2 SYGVKD. CDR3 length equals 15 residues. The junction had 13 bases not matched to a gene; V was cut back by 4 bases and J by 14 bases. CDR3 DNA: TGTGCCATCAGTGCGGGAGATAGCGGGAGGGCCGAGGAGTTCTTC. Its protein product is CAISAGDSGRAEEFF.

This clonotype turned up a few times. A read error may be the cause here, since a much bigger clone is one base away. The chain uses TRBV4-2 and TRBJ2-5, with 8 bases aligning to TRBD2. Trimming at V came to 2 bases and at J to 11 bases, leaving 13 bases not matched to a gene. This CDR3 is built from 15 residues. Germline V CDR1 and CDR2: LGHNA, YNFKEQ. The chain's CDR3 is CASSQTRGGFNEQYF. The CDR3 DNA sequence: TGTGCCAGCAGCCAAACCCGGGGGGGTTTCAATGAGCAGTACTTC.

This CDR3 reads CASSITGTSGRQQYF. The CDR3 coding sequence is TGTGCCAGCAGCATTACCGGGACTAGCGGGAGACAGCAGTACTTC. The rearrangement uses TRBV27 and TRBJ2-7, with TRBD2 matching 14 bases. Germline assignment: CDR1 MNHEY and CDR2 SMNVEV (reference sequence). The CDR3 runs to 15 residues. J was trimmed by 8 bases and V by 6 bases; bases with no gene match: 9.

Comment on this clonotype: A much larger clone differs by one base, so this may be a read error. The rearrangement uses TRBV28 and TRBJ2-1, with D tentatively TRBD1 or TRBD2 (6 bases each). Germline V gene lookup returns CDR1 MDHEN and CDR2 SYDVKM. Trimming stripped 4 bases from V and 9 bases from J, with 16 bases between. The CDR3 is 14 residues long. The CDR3 reads CASSSGAKKTEQFF. The CDR3, as DNA: TGTGCCAGCAGTTCGGGGGCCAAGAAGACTGAGCAGTTCTTC.

The chain carries TRBV9 and TRBJ2-5; 14 positions match TRBD2. The V gene's germline CDR1 is SGDLS and CDR2 YYNGEE. CDR3 length equals 18 residues. Germline trimming cut 3 bases from V and 2 bases from J; bases unmatched to any gene: 9. The CDR3 region has the DNA TGTGCCAGCAGCGGATGGGGACTAGCGGGAGTGCATCAAGAGACCCAGTACTTC. Its protein product is CASSGWGLAGVHQETQYF.

This clonotype was seen repeatedly, ten times or more. V usage is TRBV27 and J usage is TRBJ2-3; TRBD2 matches 11 bases. V lost 6 bases to trimming and J lost 3 bases; unmatched junction nucleotides: 2. Germline V gene data show CDR1 as MNHEY and CDR2 as SMNVEV (reference sequence). The CDR3 runs 14 residues. As DNA, the CDR3 is TGTGCCAGCAGCCGGACTAGCGGGACAGATACGCAGTATTTT. Its translation: CASSRTSGTDTQYF.